Sequencing of this T cell receptor beta chain was carried out in a study of blood T cell repertoires in COVID-19. Turning to the study itself: COVID-19 samples from acute and convalescent phases originated in the United States, Italy and Spain. From T cells, B-cell-depleted T cells, or PBMCs came the material, which was cDNA or gDNA.

CDR3 length: 14 amino acids. Germline V CDR1 and CDR2: SGHDN, FVKESK. After removal of 6 bases from V and 6 bases from J, the junction contained 6 bases not matched to a gene. Under the authors' procedure: Nucleated cell counts were estimated from reference gene primer amplification. The protocol was immunoSEQ multiplex PCR, while the TCRdb copy is restricted to in-frame clones and leaves out a portion. The V and J calls and clone size were taken over from that table, and D and trimming were inferred from the DNA. The table includes around 200,000 clones, roughly nine tenths detected once. This clone was recorded only once.

The sequenced material came from peripheral blood. The source is a middle-aged man with acute or convalescent COVID-19. This chain links TRBV14 with TRBJ2-2; 8 bases map to TRBD1. Here the CDR3 DNA reads TGTGCCAGCAGTGCGACAGGGGTGGCCGGGGAGCTGTTTTTT. It yields the protein CASSATGVAGELFF.